The 27 T cell receptor beta chains below come from one sample, sequenced in a study of radiation and T cells in renal cell carcinoma (dated by TCRdb to 2019 to 2021). The library was made by the immunoSEQ multiplex PCR assay. The immuneACCESS repertoire file appears here via TCRdb, limited to in-frame rearrangements. These files lack a portion of the clones; in checked studies, under half of the deficit traces to unresolved V genes, and the cause of the others is not known. For this sample there are some 20,000 clones; 45% to 65% appear just once. The ten largest clones represent roughly 22% of the sample. The sample's time point label, decoded: tumor resected at nephrectomy. What this sample's treatment or condition label stands for: treatment-naive control, cytoreductive nephrectomy. The input for sequencing was tumor tissue, taken from a patient whose treatment was nephrectomy without radiotherapy. The receptors come from a human donor with renal cell carcinoma.

This clone was seen only a few times. This sequence joins TRBV9 and TRBJ2-1; perhaps TRBD2 as D (6 bases). V shed 4 bases and J shed 2 bases, with 13 bases lying between them. The length of the CDR3 is 15 residues. Germline V gives CDR1 SGDLS, CDR2 YYNGEE. The CDR3 DNA reads as TGTGCCAGCAGCCCGAGGGGAGGCACCTACAATGAGCAGTTCTTC. Amino acid sequence: CASSPRGGTYNEQFF. The full variable domain, completed using reference TRBV9 and TRBJ2-1, is DSGVTQTPKHLITATGQRVTLRCSPRSGDLSVYWYQQSLDQGLQFLIQYYNGEERAKGNILERFSAQQFPDLHSELNLSSLELGDSALYFCASSPRGGTYNEQFFGPGTRLTVL.

For the CDR3, the DNA is TGTGCCAGCAGCCCAAGGGACACAGGAGGAAGGGGCTACACCTTC. As protein: CASSPRDTGGRGYTF. The chain combines TRBV7-8 with TRBJ1-2; tentative D call: TRBD1 (6 bases). CDR3 size: 15 residues. V was pared by 5 bases and J by 8 bases, with 21 bases between. Germline loops: CDR1 SGHVS, CDR2 FQNEAQ.

This chain joins TRBV9 and TRBJ2-7, with D tentatively TRBD2 (7 bases). The CDR3 is 15 residues long. Trimming cost V 4 bases and J 0 bases, with 14 bases left between them. Germline CDR1 reads SGDLS; CDR2 reads YYNGEE. The CDR3 coding sequence is TGTGCCAGCAGCTCCGGCCGGGGGGCCTCCTACGAGCAGTACTTC. As protein: CASSSGRGASYEQYF.

The chain combines TRBV5-1 with TRBJ1-2, with 11 positions matching TRBD1. The V segment lost 1 base and the J segment 3 bases; nucleotides outside the gene matches: 5. The CDR3 extends over 16 amino acids. Germline V gene lookup returns CDR1 SGHRS and CDR2 YFSETQ. The CDR3 nucleotides are TGCGCCAGCAGCTTGAGCCCGGGACAGGGGGACTATGGCTACACCTTC. Translated, it gives CASSLSPGQGDYGYTF.

This clone was counted once. V usage is TRBV4-2 and J usage is TRBJ2-3, with 10 bases lining up with TRBD2. Trimming removed 5 bases from V and 5 bases from J; junction bases left unmatched: 10. The length of the CDR3 is 16 residues. The germline V gene has CDR1 LGHNA and CDR2 YNFKEQ. CDR3 residues: CASSGRLAGAVDTQYF. DNA for the CDR3: TGTGCCAGCAGCGGGCGTCTAGCGGGGGCAGTAGATACGCAGTATTTT.

J is TRBJ2-2 and V is TRBV19; D is tentatively TRBD1 or TRBD2 (6 bases each). Trimming stripped 6 bases from V and 4 bases from J, with 18 bases between. The CDR3 runs to 16 residues. CDR1 and CDR2 from the germline V gene are LNHDA and SQIVND (reference sequence). The CDR3 here is CASSLEVEGGTGELFF. CDR3 in DNA: TGTGCCAGTAGCCTCGAGGTGGAGGGGGGCACCGGGGAGCTGTTTTTT.

This chain connects TRBV5-6 to TRBJ2-7; D gene uncertain. The CDR3 is 11 residues long. Germline CDR1 is SGHDT and CDR2 is YYEEEE. V was trimmed by 4 bases and J by 2 bases, leaving 4 bases between them. CDR3 DNA: TGTGCCAGCAGCCTTACCTACGAGCAGTACTTC. It is translated as CASSLTYEQYF.

J is TRBJ2-7 and V is TRBV18; D unresolved. The CDR3 is made up of 11 amino acids. V was trimmed by 3 bases and J by 6 bases, leaving 6 bases between them. Germline V gives CDR1 KGHSH, CDR2 LQKENI. The CDR3 loop reads CASSPGVEQYF. CDR3 in DNA: TGTGCCAGCTCACCGGGCGTCGAGCAGTACTTC.

The chain joins TRBV2 to TRBJ2-7, with D tentatively TRBD1 (6 bases). CDR3 length: 14 amino acids. With 6 bases removed from V and 0 bases from J, the gap between germline ends came to 12 bases. Germline loops: CDR1 SNHLY, CDR2 FYNNEI. The chain's CDR3 is CASRHYRDSYEQYF. CDR3 DNA sequence: TGTGCCAGCAGGCACTACAGGGACTCCTACGAGCAGTACTTC.

The chain has TRBV6-6 and TRBJ1-4; D is ambiguous. Per germline, CDR1 MNHNY and CDR2 SVGAGI (reference sequence). There are 14 residues in the CDR3. Trimming shortened V by 6 bases and J by 10 bases, and 18 bases separated the two germline ends. CDR3 sequence: CASSLTDLTGKLFF. As DNA, the CDR3 is TGTGCCAGCAGCCTTACAGATCTTACTGGAAAACTGTTTTTT.

The CDR3 here is CASSLTTGLFSYGYTF. The CDR3 coding sequence is TGCGCCAGCAGCTTAACAACAGGACTCTTTAGCTATGGCTACACCTTC. This chain connects TRBV5-1 to TRBJ1-2, with D tentatively TRBD1 (5 bases). Trimming shortened V by 2 bases and J by 4 bases, and 18 bases separated the two germline ends. CDR3 length equals 16 residues. CDR1 SGHRS and CDR2 YFSETQ come from the germline V gene.

The V gene is TRBV27, the J gene TRBJ1-1; 7 positions match TRBD1. The CDR3 is 13 amino acids. J was trimmed by 11 bases and V by 0 bases; bases with no gene match: 6. Germline V lookup: CDR1 MNHEY, CDR2 SMNVEV (reference sequence). The CDR3 loop is CASSLSRQGGAFF. In DNA form, the CDR3 reads TGTGCCAGCAGTTTATCCCGACAGGGTGGGGCTTTCTTT.

This clone came up a few times. The chain recombines TRBV2 with TRBJ1-1, with D hard to call. The CDR3 runs to 14 residues. Trimming left V 6 bases short and J 5 bases short, with 16 bases between. In germline, CDR1 is SNHLY, CDR2 FYNNEI. CDR3 amino acids: CASRAIEGGTEAFF. CDR3 nucleotides: TGTGCCAGCAGGGCGATAGAGGGTGGGACTGAAGCTTTCTTT.

As regards this clone: This sample includes further DNA sequences coding for the same CDR3. Here the CDR3 reads CASSQDGGNQPQHF. The CDR3 nucleotides are TGCGCCAGCAGCCAAGATGGAGGGAATCAGCCCCAGCATTTT. The chain recombines TRBV4-3 with TRBJ1-5; no reliable D call. The CDR3 loop spans 14 amino acids. Trimming removed 0 bases at V and 4 bases at J, with 7 bases between. Germline V gives CDR1 LGHNA, CDR2 YSLEER.

This CDR3 is CASSSFPVPGQGAYGYTF. The CDR3 DNA is TGTGCCAGCAGCTCCTTCCCCGTACCGGGACAGGGGGCTTATGGCTACACCTTC. The chain employs TRBV7-2 and TRBJ1-2, with 12 bases matching TRBD1. J gave up 5 bases and V 4 bases, and 14 bases lay outside the gene matches. There are 18 residues in the CDR3. Looked up from germline, CDR1 is SGHTA and CDR2 is FQGNSA.

The chain links TRBV5-6 to TRBJ2-3; D might be TRBD2 (6 bases). Trimming left V 5 bases short and J 1 base short, with 14 bases between. This CDR3 comprises 15 residues. Germline lookup yields CDR1 SGHDT and CDR2 YYEEEE. CDR3: CASSIGGVGTDTQYF. The CDR3 nucleotides read TGTGCCAGCAGTATAGGAGGGGTTGGCACAGATACGCAGTATTTT. Full variable domain (rest looked up from reference TRBV5-6 and TRBJ2-3): DAGVTQSPTHLIKTRGQQVTLRCSPKSGHDTVSWYQQALGQGPQFIFQYYEEEERQRGNFPDRFSGHQFPNYSSELNVNALLLGDSALYLCASSIGGVGTDTQYFGPGTRLTVL.

The chain joins TRBV7-2 to TRBJ1-4; D unclear. CDR1 is SGHTA and CDR2 is FQGNSA in the germline V gene. CDR3 size: 12 residues. V was clipped by 0 bases and J by 10 bases, with 6 bases between them. The CDR3 reads CASSLAHGKLFF. The CDR3 DNA follows: TGTGCCAGCAGCTTAGCGCATGGAAAACTGTTTTTT.

This clone has just a few counts. The chain combines TRBV14 with TRBJ2-7; 8 nucleotides agree with TRBD1. The CDR3 is 16 amino acids. Germline-derived CDR1 and CDR2 are SGHDN and FVKESK. The V segment lost 2 bases and the J segment 6 bases; nucleotides outside the gene matches: 12. This CDR3 is CASSQFSGTGNREQYF. In nucleotides, the CDR3 is TGTGCCAGCAGCCAATTTTCCGGGACAGGTAACCGCGAGCAGTACTTC.

This clone occurred a few times. V gene TRBV7-9 combines with J gene TRBJ2-1, with TRBD1 matching 10 bases. V lost 5 bases and J lost 2; bases outside the gene matches: 9. Per germline, CDR1 SEHNR and CDR2 FQNEAQ (reference sequence). The CDR3 length is 17 residues. The CDR3 DNA sequence: TGTGCCAGCAGCACCGGTCTGACAGGGGGCCCCTACAATGAGCAGTTCTTC. This codes for CASSTGLTGGPYNEQFF.

CDR3 sequence (DNA): TGTGCCAGCAGGGGAGACCCCAAAAGGGACGAGCAGTACTTC. It is translated as CASRGDPKRDEQYF. This chain joins TRBV5-5 and TRBJ2-7; maybe TRBD2 (5 bases). The CDR3 has 14 amino acids. Germline CDR1 SGHKS, CDR2 YYEKEE (reference sequence). V was cut by 5 bases and J by 5 bases, with 17 bases left in between.

This chain links TRBV13 with TRBJ2-5; possible D gene TRBD1, 7 bases. The V gene's germline CDR1 is PRHDT and CDR2 FYEKMQ (reference sequence). This CDR3 comprises 14 residues. V lost 8 bases and J lost 1, with 14 bases in between. CDR3 nucleotides: TGTGCCAGCTCCAGGGGGGCTATCCAAGAGACCCAGTACTTC. The encoded protein is CASSRGAIQETQYF.

The chain employs TRBV4-2 and TRBJ1-6; D is unresolved. The germline gives CDR1 LGHNA, CDR2 YNFKEQ. CDR3 length equals 16 residues. Trimming took off 2 bases at V and 0 bases at J, with 8 bases between the two ends. This CDR3 is CASSQTESSYNSPLHF. The CDR3 DNA sequence: TGTGCCAGCAGCCAAACAGAGAGCTCCTATAATTCACCCCTCCACTTT.

The chain joins TRBV7-6 to TRBJ2-2; 9 bases match TRBD1. The V and J ends lost 5 bases and 5 bases, in that order; junction bases with no gene match: 9. CDR3 size: 16 residues. CDR1 is SGHVS, CDR2 FNYEAQ, per germline. CDR3 sequence reads: CASSRSAQGATGELFF. DNA of the CDR3: TGTGCCAGCAGCCGGAGTGCACAGGGGGCTACCGGGGAGCTGTTTTTT.

This sequence joins TRBV30 and TRBJ1-4; D is uncertain. CDR3 length: 17 residues. Germline CDR1 is GTSNPN and CDR2 is SVGIG (reference sequence). Trimming took 1 base from V and 4 from J, leaving 19 bases between them. CDR3: CAWSDPGRAWDNEKLFF. DNA of the CDR3: TGTGCCTGGAGTGACCCGGGGAGGGCCTGGGATAATGAAAAACTGTTTTTT.

V usage is TRBV5-1 and J usage is TRBJ2-7, with D unresolved. The CDR3 length is 14 residues. Trimming took 9 bases from V and 6 from J, leaving 22 bases between them. The germline V gene encodes CDR1 SGHRS and CDR2 YFSETQ. In nucleotides, the CDR3 is TGCGCCATCACCCTGGAACTCCTTACGTGCGAGCAGTACTTC. Amino acid sequence: CAITLELLTCEQYF.

The chain is built from TRBV30 and TRBJ2-1, with 13 bases identical to TRBD2. The germline CDR1 and CDR2 sequences are GTSNPN and SVGIG (reference sequence). J was trimmed by 5 bases and V by 5 bases; bases with no gene match: 6. The CDR3 is 15 residues long. CDR3 DNA sequence: TGTGCCTGGCAGCCCGGGACTAGCGGGGACAATGAGCAGTTCTTC. Translation gives CAWQPGTSGDNEQFF.

The chain recombines TRBV7-9 with TRBJ2-4; no clear D gene. Trimming took off 5 bases at V and 11 bases at J, with 16 bases between the two ends. The germline V gene has CDR1 SEHNR and CDR2 FQNEAQ (reference sequence). This CDR3 region has 13 residues. The CDR3 sequence is CASSPGPSTVQYF. The CDR3 bases are TGTGCCAGCAGCCCAGGCCCCTCGACGGTTCAGTACTTC.